Below, 19 T cell receptor beta chains from the same sample are listed, as sequenced in a study of Graves' ophthalmopathy and Graves' hyperthyroidism. Investigators amplified TCR beta CDR3 regions from RNA transcripts. RT-PCR with HTBI primers came first, then second-round multiplex PCR. Each CDR3 protein is one row after TCRdb ran MiXCR on the multiplex PCR reads. The sample lists some 750,000 distinct CDR3 sequences, 40% occurring once. The material sequenced was peripheral blood. These receptors originate from an adult man with Graves' ophthalmopathy.

On this clonotype itself: Relative to the germline gene, one junction end is altered; a read error may explain this. V gene TRBV5-1 combines with J gene TRBJ2-7; D is uncertain. The length of the CDR3 is 15 residues. From germline, CDR1 is SGHRS and CDR2 YFSETQ. The DNA for the CDR3 is TGTGCCAGCAGCTTGTGGCGACGGGTCTCACGGAACCCCTTCTTC. Translated, it gives CASSLWRRVSRNPFF.

This clonotype appeared a few times. J is TRBJ1-6 and V is TRBV19; D gene ambiguous. Germline CDR1 is LNHDA and CDR2 is SQIVND (reference sequence). With 3 bases removed from V and 5 bases from J, the gap between germline ends came to 11 bases. CDR3 length: 15 residues. The CDR3 coding sequence is TGTGCCAGTAGTATCTGGGGAAATAATAATTCACCCCTCCACTTT. Translated: CASSIWGNNNSPLHF.

This clonotype was seen ten or more times. The chain carries TRBV10-2 and TRBJ2-5, with a weak D call TRBD1 (5 bases). CDR3 length: 13 residues. Germline-derived CDR1 and CDR2 are WSHSY and SAAADI. Deletions cut 8 bases from V and 5 bases from J, with 15 bases between. The CDR3 DNA is TGCGCCAGCGGTAAGGGGCGATTTGAGACCCAGTACTTC. Amino acids: CASGKGRFETQYF.

The chain links TRBV20-1 to TRBJ2-2; D gene uncertain. This CDR3 is built from 12 residues. The germline V and J ends were trimmed by 3 bases and 5 bases, with 7 bases remaining between them. Germline CDR1 reads DFQATT; CDR2 reads SNEGSKA (reference sequence). The CDR3 DNA reads TGCAGTGCTAGTTGGGGTACCGGGGAGCTGTTTTTT. Translated, it gives CSASWGTGELFF.

V usage is TRBV7-9 and J usage is TRBJ1-2; D is ambiguous. Deletions cut 6 bases from V and 5 bases from J, with 19 bases between. The germline V gene encodes CDR1 SEHNR and CDR2 FQNEAQ (reference sequence). This CDR3 is built from 15 residues. CDR3 loop: CASSYVLSPNYGYTF. DNA of the CDR3: TGTGCCAGCAGTTACGTCCTGTCACCAAATTATGGCTACACCTTC.

The chain joins TRBV7-3 to TRBJ2-7; D might be TRBD1 (6 bases). The CDR3 loop spans 13 amino acids. Trimming pared 5 bases from V and 3 bases from J, leaving 11 bases between. CDR1 and CDR2 (germline): SGHTA, FQGTGA. The DNA of the CDR3 is TGTGCCAGCAGCCCGGACAGCTACTACGAGCAGTACTTC. It specifies CASSPDSYYEQYF. Based on the CDR3 plus reference TRBV7-3 and TRBJ2-7, the full variable domain is GAGVSQTPSNKVTEKGKYVELRCDPISGHTALYWYRQSLGQGPEFLIYFQGTGAADDSGLPNDRFFAVRPEGSVSTLKIQRTERGDSAVYLCASSPDSYYEQYFGPGTRLTVT.

V usage is TRBV2 and J usage is TRBJ1-2; TRBD1 matches at 8 bases. The CDR3 has 13 residues. Per germline, CDR1 SNHLY and CDR2 FYNNEI. Unmatched junction bases numbered 11, after V lost 11 bases and J lost 6 bases. Here the CDR3 DNA reads TGTGCCTGGAATACAGGGGGTGTAGATGGCTACACCTTC. Amino acid sequence: CAWNTGGVDGYTF.

At least ten counts were recorded for this clonotype. This chain joins TRBV2 and TRBJ1-1, with TRBD1 as a possible D gene (5 bases). CDR1 and CDR2 from the germline V gene are SNHLY and FYNNEI. V was shortened by 6 bases and J by 1 base, with 12 bases between the two germline ends. The CDR3 extends over 14 amino acids. This CDR3 reads CASRGTPQNTEAFF. The CDR3 bases are TGTGCCAGCAGAGGGACTCCTCAGAACACTGAAGCTTTCTTT.

The chain links TRBV7-9 to TRBJ1-4; D not resolved. Trimming removed 6 bases at V and 5 bases at J, with 10 bases between. The CDR3 is made up of 13 amino acids. The germline gives CDR1 SEHNR, CDR2 FQNEAQ (reference sequence). Here the CDR3 reads CASSFPQNEKLFF. In nucleotides, the CDR3 is TGTGCCAGCAGTTTCCCACAGAATGAAAAACTGTTTTTT.

V usage is TRBV10-3 and J usage is TRBJ1-3; D not certain. Deletions cut 3 bases from V and 7 bases from J, with 10 bases between. The germline gives CDR1 ENHRY, CDR2 SYGVKD. This CDR3 comprises 13 residues. CDR3 coding DNA: TGTGCCATCAGTGATGGAACAGCGAACACCATATATTTT. It is translated as CAISDGTANTIYF.

This clonotype occurred a few times. This chain links TRBV15 with TRBJ2-3; D not certain. The CDR3 is 14 amino acids. The V end lost 0 bases, the J end lost 4 bases, and 8 bases lay between the germline ends. Germline loops: CDR1 LNHNV, CDR2 YYDKDF (reference sequence). The CDR3 sequence is CATSRDLVSDTQYF. CDR3 coding DNA: TGTGCCACCAGCAGAGACCTAGTATCAGATACGCAGTATTTT.

This clonotype was recorded many times. The V gene is TRBV7-9, the J gene TRBJ1-2; perhaps TRBD1 as D (6 bases). Trimming cost V 5 bases and J 2 bases, with 18 bases left between them. Per the germline V gene, CDR1 is SEHNR and CDR2 is FQNEAQ (reference sequence). The CDR3 length is 16 residues. The CDR3 spells CASSLPSLTGNYGYTF. Written as DNA, the CDR3 is TGTGCCAGCAGCCTCCCTTCCCTAACAGGGAACTATGGCTACACCTTC.

This clonotype appeared a few times. The chain joins TRBV7-2 to TRBJ1-6; perhaps TRBD1 as D (6 bases). Trimming took off 1 base at V and 7 bases at J, with 11 bases between the two ends. In germline, CDR1 is SGHTA, CDR2 FQGNSA. The CDR3 is made up of 15 amino acids. The CDR3 coding sequence is TGTGCCAGCAGCTTAGAGGCGGGGGCCAATTCACCCCTCCACTTT. It is translated as CASSLEAGANSPLHF.

This clonotype was recorded many times. The V and J genes are TRBV20-1 and TRBJ1-1; 9 bases fit TRBD1. Germline V lookup: CDR1 DFQATT, CDR2 SNEGSKA (reference sequence). The J segment lost 5 bases and the V segment lost 3 bases, leaving 10 bases of the junction unmatched. This CDR3 is built from 15 residues. The CDR3 reads CSASTGGDGSTEAFF. DNA of the CDR3: TGCAGTGCTAGCACAGGGGGCGACGGTAGTACTGAAGCTTTCTTT.

Only a few counts were recorded for this clonotype. V and J are TRBV5-1 and TRBJ2-2; TRBD1 agrees at 9 bases. Germline V gives CDR1 SGHRS, CDR2 YFSETQ. This CDR3 is built from 14 residues. V lost 7 bases and J lost 2; bases outside the gene matches: 3. The CDR3, as DNA: TGCGCCAGCGGGACAGGGATTAACACCGGGGAGCTGTTTTTT. Encoded protein: CASGTGINTGELFF.

There are many counts of this clonotype. This rearrangement joins TRBV5-1 to TRBJ1-2; TRBD1 matches at 7 bases. Germline V gene lookup returns CDR1 SGHRS and CDR2 YFSETQ. J lost 2 bases, V lost 3 bases, and 4 bases had no gene match. CDR3 length equals 14 residues. CDR3: CASSWDSLNYGYTF. CDR3 nucleotide sequence: TGCGCCAGCAGCTGGGACAGCCTGAACTATGGCTACACCTTC.

This clonotype was recorded at least ten times. The chain combines TRBV25-1 with TRBJ2-5; no clear D gene. This CDR3 comprises 15 residues. Germline values: CDR1 MGHDK, CDR2 SYGVNS. The ends were cut back, 8 bases at V and 2 bases at J, with 18 bases in the middle. CDR3 loop: CASRLSGTGQETQYF. The CDR3, as DNA: TGTGCCAGCCGCCTATCCGGCACGGGTCAAGAGACCCAGTACTTC. The variable domain in full, completed from reference TRBV25-1 and TRBJ2-5, reads EADIYQTPRYLVIGTGKKITLECSQTMGHDKMYWYQQDPGMELHLIHYSYGVNSTEKGDLSSESTVSRIRTEHFPLTLESARPSHTSQYLCASRLSGTGQETQYFGPGTRLLVL.

This clonotype was observed a few times. The V call is TRBV19, the J call TRBJ2-2; 8 bases agree with TRBD1. The J segment lost 2 bases and the V segment lost 5 bases, leaving 4 bases of the junction unmatched. Per the germline V gene, CDR1 is LNHDA and CDR2 is SQIVND (reference sequence). The CDR3 runs 15 residues. The CDR3: CASSRQGRNTGELFF. CDR3 in DNA: TGTGCCAGTAGTCGACAGGGGCGAAACACCGGGGAGCTGTTTTTT.

This clonotype showed up many times. The junction does not match germline at one end; this may be a read error. The chain couples TRBV6-1 to TRBJ1-2; weak D call: TRBD1 (5 bases). This CDR3 region has 8 residues. Germline loops: CDR1 MNHNS, CDR2 SASEGT. CDR3 sequence (DNA): TGTGCCAGCAGTAGGACAATGTTC. Translating gives CASSRTMF.